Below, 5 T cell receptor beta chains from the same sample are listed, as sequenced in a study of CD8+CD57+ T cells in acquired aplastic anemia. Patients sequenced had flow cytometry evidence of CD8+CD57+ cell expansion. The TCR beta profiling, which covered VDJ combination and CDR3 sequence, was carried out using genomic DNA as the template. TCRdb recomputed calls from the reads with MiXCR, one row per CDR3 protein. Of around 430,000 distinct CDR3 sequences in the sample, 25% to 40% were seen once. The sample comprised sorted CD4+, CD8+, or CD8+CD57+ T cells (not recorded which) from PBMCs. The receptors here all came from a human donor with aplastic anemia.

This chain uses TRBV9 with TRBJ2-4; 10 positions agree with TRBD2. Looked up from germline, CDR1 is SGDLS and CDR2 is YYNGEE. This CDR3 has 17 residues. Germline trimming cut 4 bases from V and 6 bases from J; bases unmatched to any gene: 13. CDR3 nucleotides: TGTGCCAGCAGCACCCGAGCGGGAGGGCCGCTCGGAAACATTCAGTACTTC. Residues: CASSTRAGGPLGNIQYF.

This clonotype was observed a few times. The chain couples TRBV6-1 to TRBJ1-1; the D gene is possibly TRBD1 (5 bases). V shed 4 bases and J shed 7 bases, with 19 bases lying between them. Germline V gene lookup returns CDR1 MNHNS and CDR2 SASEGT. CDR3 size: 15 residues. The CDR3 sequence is CASSAASNRGREAFF. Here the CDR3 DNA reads TGTGCCAGCAGTGCTGCCTCAAACCGGGGACGTGAAGCTTTCTTT.

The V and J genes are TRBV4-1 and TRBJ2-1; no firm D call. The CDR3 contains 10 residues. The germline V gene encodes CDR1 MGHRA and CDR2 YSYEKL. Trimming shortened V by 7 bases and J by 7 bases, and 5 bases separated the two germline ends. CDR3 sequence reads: CASKGNEQFF. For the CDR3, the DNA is TGCGCCAGCAAGGGAAATGAGCAGTTCTTC.

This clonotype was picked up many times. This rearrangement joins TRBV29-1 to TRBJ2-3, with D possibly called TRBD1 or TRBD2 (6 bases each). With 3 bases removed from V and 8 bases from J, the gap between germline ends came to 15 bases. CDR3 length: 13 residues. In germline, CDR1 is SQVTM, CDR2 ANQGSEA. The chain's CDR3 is CSVDRTDGGTQYF. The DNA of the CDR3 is TGCAGCGTTGATAGGACAGACGGGGGTACGCAGTATTTT.

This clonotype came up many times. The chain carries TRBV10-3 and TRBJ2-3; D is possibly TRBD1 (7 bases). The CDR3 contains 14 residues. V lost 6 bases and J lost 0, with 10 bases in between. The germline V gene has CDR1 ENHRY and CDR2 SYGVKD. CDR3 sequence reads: CAIRGGQSTDTQYF. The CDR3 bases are TGTGCCATCAGGGGGGGACAGAGCACAGATACGCAGTATTTT.